The TCR beta chain described here comes from a study of cytotoxic CD8 clonotypes in ibrutinib-treated CLL. This clone was counted between two and nine times. Using immunoSEQ multiplex PCR, the repertoire was profiled, and TCRdb retains in-frame clones only, with some absent. The sample comprises 130,000 to 150,000 clones, 79% of which are singletons, and about 13% rests with the top ten. Trimming shortened V by 6 bases and J by 9 bases, and 18 bases separated the two germline ends. The germline V gene encodes CDR1 MGHDK and CDR2 SYGVNS. The CDR3 spans 14 residues. The sample in question was PBMCs, obtained after 12 months of ibrutinib treatment. The chain couples TRBV25-1 to TRBJ1-3; maybe TRBD1 (5 bases). The TCR originated in a human donor with chronic lymphocytic leukemia. The CDR3 sequence is CASSQGDFLGTIYF. In nucleotides, the CDR3 is TGTGCCAGCAGCCAAGGGGACTTCCTCGGCACCATATATTTT. Together with reference TRBV25-1 and TRBJ1-3, the CDR3 gives the full variable domain: EADIYQTPRYLVIGTGKKITLECSQTMGHDKMYWYQQDPGMELHLIHYSYGVNSTEKGDLSSESTVSRIRTEHFPLTLESARPSHTSQYLCASSQGDFLGTIYFGEGSWLTVV.